The T cell receptor beta chain under discussion was sequenced for a study of blood T cell repertoires in COVID-19. Original processing methods: For nucleated cells, counts were estimated from reference gene primer amplification. Clones were sequenced by immunoSEQ multiplex PCR, and TCRdb holds only the in-frame ones, with some missing. From that table come the V and J calls and clone size; the DNA was used to work out D and trimming. The sample has under 300,000 clones, around 86% seen once. Per germline, CDR1 SNHLY and CDR2 FYNNEI. Trimming took 3 bases from V and 5 from J, leaving 14 bases between them. The CDR3 loop spans 15 amino acids.

The sample comprised peripheral blood. The chain couples TRBV2 to TRBJ1-5; D remains unclear. The TCR comes from a man aged 18 to 29 with active or convalescent COVID-19. The CDR3 loop reads CASSDTLPGDQPQHF. The CDR3 region has the DNA TGTGCCAGCAGTGACACGCTCCCCGGGGATCAGCCCCAGCATTTT.